This TCR beta chain was identified in a study of blood T cell repertoires in COVID-19 (dated by TCRdb to between 2020 and 2021). General notes on the study: Samples covering the acute and convalescent phases of COVID-19 were provided by collaborators in the United States, Italy and Spain. The material from the prospective study consisted of cDNA or gDNA derived from T cells, B-cell-depleted T cells, or PBMCs. A de-identified subject ID, COVID-19 status, age in years and sex were almost always included in the sample metadata. The repertoires were released in a freely available public database intended as a resource for research on the immune response to SARS-CoV-2. Deeply sampled blood TCRbeta repertoires from subjects exposed to, actively infected with, or recovered from COVID-19 were included in the dataset. Where available, HLA class I and class II types were obtained from metadata supplied by the sample provider rather than from assay-based typing. Samples came from the ongoing ImmuneRACE study (first 160 participants) plus 1,254 subjects from 6 global collaborators. Findings and caveats that apply to the study as a whole: Clinical and demographic metadata were provided uncurated, with the amount varying by source and participant.

The CDR3 contains 13 residues, cysteine and phenylalanine counted. Only CDR3 DNA is held: 39 bases, read in frame from base 1. V and J are truncated by 4 bases and 6 bases respectively, leaving an intervening sequence of 12 bases. The CDR1 and CDR2 encoded by the germline V gene (reference sequence) are SEHNR and FQNEAQ. Participants in the prospective study were aged roughly 18 to 100 years, lived in about two dozen United States geographic areas, and enrolled through a virtual design. To assign participants to cohorts, the prospective study relied on clinical history that participants themselves reported in a screening survey and a study questionnaire. Recovered participants in ImmuneRACE Cohort 3 were defined by two consecutive negative NP/OP PCR tests, clearance by a healthcare professional, or resolution of symptoms. Mobile phlebotomists in the prospective study collected whole blood, serum and a nasopharyngeal or oropharyngeal swab from every participant. Additional blood draws and questionnaires over an approximately 2-month period could optionally be provided by prospective study participants. Before DNA extraction, prospective study blood samples were shipped either frozen or at room temperature.

In the case of this clone: There is no known antigen for this receptor. It has no much larger one-base neighbor in the sample; base qualities were not kept.

TCRbeta CDR3 regions were amplified from genomic DNA using the immunoSEQ Assay, a bias-controlled multiplex PCR. Under the source paper's analysis protocol: Within the assay, amplification of reference gene primers was used to estimate how many nucleated cells each sample contained. To quantify the absolute abundance of each unique TCRbeta CDR3 rearrangement, sequence reads were collapsed and filtered. Productive Simpson clonality was computed per sample as the square root of Simpson's diversity index over productive rearrangements. The clones in this table, taken by TCRdb from immuneACCESS, are in-frame only. Not every clone is retained; where verified, under half of the shortfall comes from an unresolved V gene, and the cause of the rest is unknown. The V and J calls and clone size were taken over from that table, and D and trimming were inferred from the DNA. The sample includes under 200,000 clones, with 82% observed a single time. The ten largest clones capture about a sixth of the sample.

The sequence was obtained from a man aged 55 to 70 who had recovered from COVID-19. Recombination joined TRBV7-9 with TRBJ1-1, with the identity of the D gene unclear. Material: PBMCs or T cells enriched from blood (not recorded which). The sequenced DNA is TGTGCCAGCAGCTCTAAGTCCCAAGCTGAAGCTTTCTTT. It translates to CASSSKSQAEAFF.